The rows below give T cell receptor beta chains drawn from one sample of a study of graft-versus-host responses after intestinal transplantation. Sequenced by immunoSEQ multiplex PCR; TCRdb stores in-frame clones only, minus some. Of roughly 100,000 clones listed, about nine tenths are singletons. What these receptors recognize is not known. The material was unstimulated CD4+ T cells sorted from spleen or lymph node cells, obtained before transplant. Every receptor here comes from a human donor who was the organ donor for an intestinal transplant. Both conserved end residues are part of each CDR3. A D gene is named only where the DNA matches it firmly. Size values are once, few and many counts, or a class for expanded clones, and some rows have none.

v_call	d_call	clone_size	j_call	cdr3_aa	cdr3_nt
TRBV18	TRBD2	once	TRBJ2-3	CASSTGTSGDTQYF	TGTGCCAGCTCAACCGGGACTAGCGGAGATACGCAGTATTTT
TRBV4-2	TRBD2	-	TRBJ2-7	CASSPSLSSGSYEQYF	TGTGCCAGCAGCCCTAGTTTGTCTAGCGGGTCCTACGAGCAGTACTTC
TRBV11-1	-	-	TRBJ1-1	CASRSPLVTDTEAFF	TGTGCCAGCAGATCCCCCTTGGTGACAGACACTGAAGCTTTCTTT
TRBV5-4	TRBD1	-	TRBJ1-2	CASNVIGQGANYGYTF	TGTGCCAGCAACGTAATTGGACAGGGGGCCAACTATGGCTACACCTTC
TRBV6-1	-	-	TRBJ2-3	CASLYRGTDTQYF	TGTGCCAGCCTCTACAGGGGCACAGATACGCAGTATTTT
TRBV2	TRBD1	-	TRBJ2-7	CASSLDRTYEQYF	TGTGCCAGCAGTCTGGACAGGACCTACGAGCAGTACTTC
TRBV6-1	-	-	TRBJ2-1	CASSEIPQVEQFF	TGTGCCAGCAGCGAAATTCCACAGGTAGAGCAGTTCTTC
TRBV19	TRBD1	few	TRBJ2-1	CASFRDRGQFF	TGTGCCAGTTTCCGGGACAGGGGGCAGTTCTTC
TRBV9	-	-	TRBJ2-3	CASSGGPSTDTQYF	TGTGCCAGCAGCGGGGGCCCTAGCACAGATACGCAGTATTTT
TRBV29-1	-	-	TRBJ1-4	CSVLGGNEKLFF	TGCAGCGTTTTGGGAGGCAATGAAAAACTGTTTTTT
TRBV11-2	TRBD1	-	TRBJ1-1	CASSQPGQGRTEAFF	TGTGCCAGCAGCCAACCGGGACAGGGGAGAACTGAAGCTTTCTTT
TRBV13	-	-	TRBJ1-3	CASSRRGGAGNTIYF	TGTGCCAGCAGCCGACGGGGGGGTGCCGGAAACACCATATATTTT
TRBV7-8	-	-	TRBJ2-7	CASSLAGGSYEQYF	TGTGCCAGCAGCTTAGCGGGGGGCTCCTACGAGCAGTACTTC
TRBV4-3	TRBD2	-	TRBJ2-2	CASSFTSGGVTGELFF	TGCGCCAGCAGCTTTACTAGCGGGGGAGTCACCGGGGAGCTGTTTTTT
TRBV19	-	-	TRBJ1-2	CASSLDKYGYTF	TGTGCCAGTAGTTTGGACAAGTATGGCTACACCTTC
TRBV4-1	TRBD1	-	TRBJ1-2	CASSQETGVGYGYTF	TGCGCCAGCAGCCAGGAGACAGGGGTAGGCTATGGCTACACCTTC
TRBV2	TRBD2	-	TRBJ2-2	CASSVIAGAGELFF	TGTGCCAGCAGTGTAATAGCGGGGGCCGGGGAGCTGTTTTTT
TRBV30	-	-	TRBJ2-2	CAWSAVGAGELFF	TGTGCCTGGAGTGCGGTAGGGGCCGGGGAGCTGTTTTTT
TRBV5-8	-	-	TRBJ1-5	CASSLQWQPQHF	TGTGCCAGCAGCCTACAGTGGCAGCCCCAGCATTTT
TRBV4-1	-	-	TRBJ2-7	CASSQDGQDRSYEQYF	TGCGCCAGCAGCCAAGATGGGCAGGATCGCTCCTACGAGCAGTACTTC
TRBV4-1	TRBD2	-	TRBJ2-1	CASSPQRGGDSYNEQFF	TGCGCCAGCAGCCCTCAGCGGGGGGGCGACTCCTACAATGAGCAGTTCTTC
TRBV6-5	TRBD1	-	TRBJ1-3	CASRATGLSGNTIYF	TGTGCCAGCAGGGCGACAGGGCTTTCCGGAAACACCATATATTTT
TRBV4-2	-	-	TRBJ2-7	CASSQDLTYEQYF	TGTGCCAGCAGCCAAGATCTTACCTACGAGCAGTACTTC
TRBV29-1	-	-	TRBJ2-7	CSVGSRAYEQYF	TGCAGCGTTGGGAGTCGAGCCTACGAGCAGTACTTC
TRBV28	TRBD2	-	TRBJ2-7	CASSSPVWSGGVRGYEQYF	TGTGCCAGCAGTTCCCCGGTTTGGAGCGGGGGGGTAAGGGGATACGAGCAGTACTTC
TRBV7-9	-	-	TRBJ1-5	CASSPLGLNQPQHF	TGTGCCAGCAGCCCCCTCGGTCTCAATCAGCCCCAGCATTTT
TRBV5-1	-	-	TRBJ2-7	CASSPQGGNFYEQYF	TGCGCCAGCAGTCCGCAGGGGGGTAACTTCTACGAGCAGTACTTC
TRBV29-1	-	-	TRBJ2-7	CSARGGGYEQYF	TGCAGCGCCCGAGGGGGGGGCTACGAGCAGTACTTC
TRBV9	-	-	TRBJ1-1	CASSVGVGGLNTEAFF	TGTGCCAGCAGCGTAGGTGTCGGGGGACTGAACACTGAAGCTTTCTTT
TRBV4-2	-	-	TRBJ1-6	CASSQDERDSPLHF	TGTGCCAGCAGCCAAGACGAGCGAGATTCACCCCTCCACTTT
TRBV6-5	-	-	TRBJ1-5	CASSYSDSPNQPQHF	TGTGCCAGCAGTTACTCTGACAGCCCCAATCAGCCCCAGCATTTT
TRBV9	TRBD1	-	TRBJ2-2	CASSVRTGWAGELFF	TGTGCCAGCAGCGTCCGGACAGGGTGGGCCGGGGAGCTGTTTTTT
TRBV4-2	TRBD2	-	TRBJ2-6	CASSQARGGGSIGGANVLTF	TGTGCCAGCAGCCAAGCGCGGGGGGGAGGCTCGATCGGTGGGGCCAACGTCCTGACTTTC
TRBV5-1	TRBD1	-	TRBJ2-7	CASSLGQGVRYEQYF	TGCGCCAGCAGCTTAGGACAGGGGGTAAGGTACGAGCAGTACTTC
TRBV7-2	-	-	TRBJ1-1	CASSPGPGRDTEAFF	TGTGCCAGCAGCCCCGGACCGGGGAGGGACACTGAAGCTTTCTTT
TRBV6-6	TRBD2	once	TRBJ2-7	CASSSLAGTYEQYF	TGTGCCAGCAGTTCGCTAGCGGGTACCTACGAGCAGTACTTC
TRBV4-2	TRBD2	-	TRBJ2-5	CASSQDAGGALETQYF	TGTGCCAGCAGCCAAGATGCCGGGGGGGCTTTAGAGACCCAGTACTTC
TRBV6-6	-	-	TRBJ2-2	CATGRNTGELFF	TGTGCCACAGGGCGGAACACCGGGGAGCTGTTTTTT
TRBV6-1	TRBD1	-	TRBJ2-1	CASTPPGQGTNEQFF	TGTGCCAGCACCCCACCGGGACAGGGAACCAATGAGCAGTTCTTC
TRBV14	TRBD1	-	TRBJ1-1	CASSQVVDRGVEAFF	TGTGCCAGCAGCCAAGTCGTCGACAGGGGGGTTGAAGCTTTCTTT
TRBV7-2	-	-	TRBJ2-1	CASSFQSGNHEQFF	TGTGCCAGCAGCTTTCAATCAGGGAACCATGAGCAGTTCTTC
TRBV9	TRBD2	once	TRBJ2-1	CASSVVSGGWSEQFF	TGTGCCAGCAGCGTAGTTAGCGGGGGGTGGAGTGAGCAGTTCTTC
TRBV19	TRBD1	-	TRBJ1-2	CASSPPRTGRYGYTF	TGTGCCAGTAGCCCCCCCCGGACAGGGCGCTATGGCTACACCTTC
TRBV19	TRBD1	-	TRBJ1-2	CASSMDRGNGYTF	TGTGCCAGTAGTATGGACAGGGGAAATGGCTACACCTTC
TRBV6-5	TRBD1	-	TRBJ1-2	CASSRTGGAGGYTF	TGTGCCAGCAGTCGAACAGGGGGCGCCGGTGGCTACACCTTC
TRBV6-1	-	-	TRBJ1-1	CASSERAPNTEAFF	TGTGCCAGCAGTGAGAGGGCTCCGAACACTGAAGCTTTCTTT
TRBV7-3	-	-	TRBJ2-3	CASSLVRGSTDTQYF	TGTGCCAGCAGCTTAGTCAGGGGATCTACAGATACGCAGTATTTT
TRBV5-1	TRBD1	once	TRBJ2-5	CASSNPDRGPETQYF	TGCGCCAGCAGCAACCCCGACAGGGGACCGGAGACCCAGTACTTC
TRBV15	TRBD1	-	TRBJ2-7	CATRSRQGAYEQYF	TGTGCCACCAGATCAAGACAGGGGGCGTACGAGCAGTACTTC